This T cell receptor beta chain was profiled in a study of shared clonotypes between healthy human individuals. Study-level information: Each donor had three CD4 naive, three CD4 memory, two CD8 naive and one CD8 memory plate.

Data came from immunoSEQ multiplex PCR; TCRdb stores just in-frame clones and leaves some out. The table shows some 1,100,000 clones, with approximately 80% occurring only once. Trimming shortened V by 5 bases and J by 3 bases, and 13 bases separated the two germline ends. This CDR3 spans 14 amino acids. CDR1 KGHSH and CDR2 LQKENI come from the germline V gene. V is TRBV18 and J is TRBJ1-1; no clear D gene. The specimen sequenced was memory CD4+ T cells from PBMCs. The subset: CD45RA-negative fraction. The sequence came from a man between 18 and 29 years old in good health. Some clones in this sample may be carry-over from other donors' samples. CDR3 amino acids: CASSGGSRDTEAFF. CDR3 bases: TGTGCCAGCTCAGGCGGCTCCCGGGACACTGAAGCTTTCTTT.